The entry that follows covers one TCR beta chain sequence. Its antigen remains unidentified. The sample originates from a study of shared clonotypes between healthy human individuals. Study-wide results and limits: Despite large depth, sorted-subset datasets appeared incompletely sequenced.

Profiled with immunoSEQ multiplex PCR; TCRdb holds only in-frame clones, not every one. The table includes about 1.1 million clones, 77% detected once. Trimming removed 0 bases from V and 7 bases from J, with 13 bases in between. Germline lookup yields CDR1 SGDLS and CDR2 YYNGEE. The CDR3 extends over 14 amino acids. Material for sequencing was memory CD4+ T cells from PBMCs. Subset of the sample: CD45RA-negative fraction. This receptor was identified in a young man in good health. Some clones in this sample may be carry-over from other donors' samples. This sequence joins TRBV9 and TRBJ2-5, with D unclear. Here the CDR3 DNA reads TGTGCCAGCAGCGTAGAAGGGATTGGCGTGACCCAGTACTTC. Translation: CASSVEGIGVTQYF.